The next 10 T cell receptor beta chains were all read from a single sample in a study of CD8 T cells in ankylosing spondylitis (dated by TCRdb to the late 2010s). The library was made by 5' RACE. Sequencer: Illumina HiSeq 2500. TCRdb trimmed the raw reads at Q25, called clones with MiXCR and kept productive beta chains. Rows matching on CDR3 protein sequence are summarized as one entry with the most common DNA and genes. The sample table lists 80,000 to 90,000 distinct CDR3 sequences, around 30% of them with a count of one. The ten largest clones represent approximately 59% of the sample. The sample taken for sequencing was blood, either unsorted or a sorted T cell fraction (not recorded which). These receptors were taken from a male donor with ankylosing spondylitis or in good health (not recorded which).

CDR3 protein: CASSLAVGWDSSYEQYF. The DNA of the CDR3 is TGTGCCAGCAGCTTAGCCGTTGGATGGGACAGCTCCTACGAGCAGTACTTC. The chain combines TRBV7-9 with TRBJ2-7; 7 bases map to TRBD1. CDR1 and CDR2 from the germline V gene are SEHNR and FQNEAQ (reference sequence). The CDR3 is 17 amino acids. V lost 0 bases, J lost 0 bases, and 8 bases stayed unmatched.

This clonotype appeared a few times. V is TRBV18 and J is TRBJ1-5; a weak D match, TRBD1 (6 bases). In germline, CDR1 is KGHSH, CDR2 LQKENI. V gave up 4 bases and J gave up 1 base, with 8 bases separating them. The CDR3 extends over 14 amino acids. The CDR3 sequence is CASSLRGSNQPQHF. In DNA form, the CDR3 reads TGTGCCAGCTCACTAAGGGGGAGCAATCAGCCCCAGCATTTT. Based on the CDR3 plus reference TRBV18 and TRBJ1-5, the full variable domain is NAGVMQNPRHLVRRRGQEARLRCSPMKGHSHVYWYRQLPEEGLKFMVYLQKENIIDESGMPKERFSAEFPKEGPSILRIQQVVRGDSAAYFCASSLRGSNQPQHFGDGTRLSIL.

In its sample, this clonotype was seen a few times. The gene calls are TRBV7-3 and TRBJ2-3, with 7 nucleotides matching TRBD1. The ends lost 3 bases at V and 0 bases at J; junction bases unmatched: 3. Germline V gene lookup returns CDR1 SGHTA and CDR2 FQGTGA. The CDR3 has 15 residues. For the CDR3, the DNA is TGTGCCAGCAGCTTGACAGGGAGAAGCACAGATACGCAGTATTTT. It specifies CASSLTGRSTDTQYF.

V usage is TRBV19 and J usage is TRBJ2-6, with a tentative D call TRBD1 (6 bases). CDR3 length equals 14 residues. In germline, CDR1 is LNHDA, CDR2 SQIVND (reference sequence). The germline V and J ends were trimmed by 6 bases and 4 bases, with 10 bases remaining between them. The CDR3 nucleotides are TGTGCCAGTAGACAGGGTGCGGGGGCCAACGTCCTGACTTTC. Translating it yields CASRQGAGANVLTF.

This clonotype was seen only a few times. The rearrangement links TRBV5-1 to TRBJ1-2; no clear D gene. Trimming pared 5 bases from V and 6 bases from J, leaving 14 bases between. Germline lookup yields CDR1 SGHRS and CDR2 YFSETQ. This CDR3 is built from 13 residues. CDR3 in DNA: TGCGCCAGCAGACAAGACGGTCTCCATGGCTACACCTTC. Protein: CASRQDGLHGYTF.

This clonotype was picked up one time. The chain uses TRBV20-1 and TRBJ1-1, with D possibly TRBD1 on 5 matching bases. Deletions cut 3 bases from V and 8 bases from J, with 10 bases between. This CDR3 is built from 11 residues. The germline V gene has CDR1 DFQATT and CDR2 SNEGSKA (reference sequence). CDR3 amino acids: CSASGGEEAFF. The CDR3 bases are TGCAGTGCTAGTGGGGGGGAAGAAGCTTTCTTT.

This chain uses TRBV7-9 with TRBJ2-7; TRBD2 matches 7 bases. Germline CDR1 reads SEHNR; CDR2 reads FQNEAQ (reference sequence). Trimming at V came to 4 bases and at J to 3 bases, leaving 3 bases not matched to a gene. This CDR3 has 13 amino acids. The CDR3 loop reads CASSWEGGYEQYF. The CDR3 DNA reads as TGTGCCAGCAGCTGGGAGGGTGGCTACGAGCAGTACTTC. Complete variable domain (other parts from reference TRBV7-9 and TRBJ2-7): DTGVSQNPRHKITKRGQNVTFRCDPISEHNRLYWYRQTLGQGPEFLTYFQNEAQLEKSRLLSDRFSAERPKGSFSTLEIQRTEQGDSAMYLCASSWEGGYEQYFGPGTRLTVT.

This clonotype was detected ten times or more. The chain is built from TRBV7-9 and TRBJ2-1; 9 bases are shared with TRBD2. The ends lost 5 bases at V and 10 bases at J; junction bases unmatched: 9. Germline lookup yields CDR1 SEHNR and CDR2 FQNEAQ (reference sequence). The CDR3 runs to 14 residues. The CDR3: CASSDSGRKDEQFF. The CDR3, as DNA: TGTGCCAGCAGCGATAGCGGGAGAAAGGACGAGCAGTTCTTC.

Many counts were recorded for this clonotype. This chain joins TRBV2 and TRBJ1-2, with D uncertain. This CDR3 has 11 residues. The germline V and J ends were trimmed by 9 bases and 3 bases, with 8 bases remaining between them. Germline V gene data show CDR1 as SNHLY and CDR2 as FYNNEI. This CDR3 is CASLIDYGYTF. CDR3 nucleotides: TGTGCCAGTTTAATAGACTATGGCTACACCTTC. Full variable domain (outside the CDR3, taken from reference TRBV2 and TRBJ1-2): EPEVTQTPSHQVTQMGQEVILRCVPISNHLYFYWYRQILGQKVEFLVSFYNNEISEKSEIFDDQFSVERPDGSNFTLKIRSTKLEDSAMYFCASLIDYGYTFGSGTRLTVV.

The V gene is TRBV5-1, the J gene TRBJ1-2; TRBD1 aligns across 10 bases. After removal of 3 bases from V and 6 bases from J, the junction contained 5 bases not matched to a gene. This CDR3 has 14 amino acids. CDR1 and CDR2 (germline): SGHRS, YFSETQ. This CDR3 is CASSWDRGSDGYTF. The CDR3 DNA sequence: TGCGCCAGCAGCTGGGACAGGGGTAGCGATGGCTACACCTTC. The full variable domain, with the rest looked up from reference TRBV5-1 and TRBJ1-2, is KAGVTQTPRYLIKTRGQQVTLSCSPISGHRSVSWYQQTPGQGLQFLFEYFSETQRNKGNFPGRFSGRQFSNSRSEMNVSTLELGDSALYLCASSWDRGSDGYTFGSGTRLTVV.